The T cell receptor beta chain described here comes from a study of blood T cell repertoires in COVID-19. Study in general: Sources were T cells, B-cell-depleted T cells, or PBMCs; the material itself was cDNA or gDNA.

The CDR3 loop spans 14 amino acids. The germline V gene encodes CDR1 SGHVS and CDR2 FNYEAQ. With 1 base clipped from V and 7 bases from J, the junction kept 3 bases outside the gene matches. Clones were read by immunoSEQ multiplex PCR, and TCRdb kept only the in-frame ones, dropping some. The sample consists of 250,000 to 350,000 clones, 70% to 85% of them appearing once. The chain joins TRBV7-6 to TRBJ2-2; 7 bases line up with TRBD1. The TCR sequence derives from a human donor with COVID-19, enrolled during active disease. The donor label of this sample is uncertain. The sample comprised peripheral blood. CDR3 in amino acids: CASSLDTGVGELFF. The CDR3 nucleotides read TGTGCCAGCAGCTTAGATACAGGGGTCGGGGAGCTGTTTTTT. The full variable domain, its missing parts supplied by reference TRBV7-6 and TRBJ2-2, is GAGVSQSPRYKVTKRGQDVALRCDPISGHVSLYWYRQALGQGPEFLTYFNYEAQQDKSGLPNDRFSAERPEGSISTLTIQRTEQRDSAMYRCASSLDTGVGELFFGEGSRLTVL.